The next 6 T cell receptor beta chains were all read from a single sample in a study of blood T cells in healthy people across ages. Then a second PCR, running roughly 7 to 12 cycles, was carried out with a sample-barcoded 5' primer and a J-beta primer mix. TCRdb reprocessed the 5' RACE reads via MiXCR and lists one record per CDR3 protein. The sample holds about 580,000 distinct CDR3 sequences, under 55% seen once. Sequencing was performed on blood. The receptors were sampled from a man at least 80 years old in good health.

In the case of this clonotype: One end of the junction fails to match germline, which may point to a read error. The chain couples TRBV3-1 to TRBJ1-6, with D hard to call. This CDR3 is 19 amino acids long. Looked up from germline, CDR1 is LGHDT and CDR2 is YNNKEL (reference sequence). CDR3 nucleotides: TGTGCCAGCAGCCAAGATCTGGTATTGTCCAGCTCCTATAGTTCACCCCTCCACTTT. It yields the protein CASSQDLVLSSSYSSPLHF.

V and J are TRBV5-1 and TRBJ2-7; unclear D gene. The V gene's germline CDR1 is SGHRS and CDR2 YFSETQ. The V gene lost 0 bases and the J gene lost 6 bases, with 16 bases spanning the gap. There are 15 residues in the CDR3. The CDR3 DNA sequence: TGCGCCAGCAGCTTGGACGAGCACCCTCCTGGCGAGCAGTACTTC. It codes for CASSLDEHPPGEQYF. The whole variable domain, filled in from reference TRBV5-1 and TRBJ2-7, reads KAGVTQTPRYLIKTRGQQVTLSCSPISGHRSVSWYQQTPGQGLQFLFEYFSETQRNKGNFPGRFSGRQFSNSRSEMNVSTLELGDSALYLCASSLDEHPPGEQYFGPGTRLTVT.

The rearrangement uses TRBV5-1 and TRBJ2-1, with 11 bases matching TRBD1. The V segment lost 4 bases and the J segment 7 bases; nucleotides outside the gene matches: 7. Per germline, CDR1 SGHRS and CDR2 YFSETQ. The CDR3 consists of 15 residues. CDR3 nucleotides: TGCGCCAGCAGCCCAGGACAGGGGGCATGGAATGAGCAGTTCTTC. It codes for CASSPGQGAWNEQFF.

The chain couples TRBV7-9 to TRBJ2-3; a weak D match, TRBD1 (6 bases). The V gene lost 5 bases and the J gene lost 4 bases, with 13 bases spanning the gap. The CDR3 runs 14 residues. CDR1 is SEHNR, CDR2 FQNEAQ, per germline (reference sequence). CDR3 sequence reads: CASSRTVTPDTQYF. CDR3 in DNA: TGTGCCAGCAGCAGGACAGTTACCCCAGATACGCAGTATTTT.

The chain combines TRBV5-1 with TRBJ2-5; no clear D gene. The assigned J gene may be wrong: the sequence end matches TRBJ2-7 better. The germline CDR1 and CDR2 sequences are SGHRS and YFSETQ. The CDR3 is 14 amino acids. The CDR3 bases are TGCGCCAGCAGCTTGTGGTGGTCCTCCTACGAGCAGTACTTC. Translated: CASSLWWSSYEQYF.

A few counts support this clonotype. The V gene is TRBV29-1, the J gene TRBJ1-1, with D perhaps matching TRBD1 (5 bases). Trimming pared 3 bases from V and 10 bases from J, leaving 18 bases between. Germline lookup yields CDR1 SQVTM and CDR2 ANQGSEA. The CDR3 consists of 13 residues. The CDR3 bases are TGCAGCGTTGATGCACGCGGGGGGACCGCAGCTTTCTTT. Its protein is CSVDARGGTAAFF. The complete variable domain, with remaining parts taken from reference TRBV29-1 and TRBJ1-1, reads SAVISQKPSRDICQRGTSLTIQCQVDSQVTMMFWYRQQPGQSLTLIATANQGSEATYESGFVIDKFPISRPNLTFSTLTVSNMSPEDSSIYLCSVDARGGTAAFFGQGTRLTVV.